What follows are 27 T cell receptor beta chains derived from one specimen sequenced in a study of cytomegalovirus exposure and HLA in healthy donors. PCR involved 60 Vbeta and 13 Jbeta primers. Here immunoSEQ multiplex PCR was the method, and the copy in TCRdb shows in-frame clones only, minus some. Of under 200,000 clones in the sample, 84% were seen once. The specimen sequenced was PBMCs. These receptors were obtained from a man aged 30 to 39 in good health and CMV-seronegative.

The chain carries TRBV14 and TRBJ2-7, with a possible D match to TRBD2 (6 bases). The CDR3 contains 15 residues. The germline V gene encodes CDR1 SGHDN and CDR2 FVKESK. The V end was cut by 4 bases, the J end by 2 bases, with 15 bases between. CDR3 in DNA: TGTGCCAGCAGCCCGCGGGAAGTCGATCCCTACGAGCAGTACTTC. This gives the protein CASSPREVDPYEQYF.

This chain joins TRBV18 and TRBJ1-1; the match to TRBD1 covers 9 bases. Germline CDR1 is KGHSH and CDR2 is LQKENI. J gave up 7 bases and V 3 bases, and 3 bases lay outside the gene matches. This CDR3 is 13 amino acids long. The CDR3 loop reads CASSPLGQGEAFF. The CDR3, as DNA: TGTGCCAGCTCACCCCTGGGACAGGGTGAAGCTTTCTTT.

This clone occurred once. The rearrangement joins TRBV5-1 to TRBJ2-1, with TRBD2 as a possible D gene (6 bases). Germline loops: CDR1 SGHRS, CDR2 YFSETQ. The CDR3 has 16 residues. Trimming left V 4 bases short and J 0 bases short, with 14 bases between. For the CDR3, the DNA is TGCGCCAGCAGCCCGCAGTGGGGGGTCTCCTACAATGAGCAGTTCTTC. Translated, it gives CASSPQWGVSYNEQFF.

The CDR3 loop reads CASSLVGTGESPLHF. DNA for the CDR3: TGCGCCAGCAGCTTGGTTGGGACAGGGGAATCACCCCTCCACTTT. This chain connects TRBV5-1 to TRBJ1-6; 10 bases are shared with TRBD1. Germline CDR1 and CDR2: SGHRS and YFSETQ. V lost 0 bases to trimming and J lost 10 bases; unmatched junction nucleotides: 4. The CDR3 has 15 residues.

Only one count was recorded for this clone. The CDR3 reads CASSGQLQPSGYTF. In DNA, the CDR3 is TGTGCCAGTAGTGGGCAGCTCCAACCCAGTGGCTACACCTTC. The chain employs TRBV19 and TRBJ1-2; D uncertain. The CDR3 loop spans 14 amino acids. Germline V gene data show CDR1 as LNHDA and CDR2 as SQIVND (reference sequence). V was cut by 5 bases and J by 7 bases, with 17 bases left in between.

Remarks on this clone: At one of its ends the junction is not consistent with the germline gene, which may arise from a read error. The chain carries TRBV5-1 and TRBJ2-5; 12 nucleotides align to TRBD1. CDR1 SGHRS and CDR2 YFSETQ come from the germline V gene. CDR3 length: 15 residues. This chain's CDR3 is CASSWDRGLGQTQYF. CDR3 in DNA: TGTGCCAGCAGCTGGGACAGGGGGCTCGGTCAGACCCAGTACTTC.

The chain uses TRBV6-5 and TRBJ2-1; weak D call: TRBD2 (5 bases). The CDR3 loop spans 16 amino acids. V dropped 0 bases and J dropped 8 bases, with 17 bases sitting between them. Germline CDR1 MNHEY, CDR2 SVGAGI. The CDR3 is CASSYSRGYFTDEQFF. For the CDR3, the DNA is TGTGCCAGCAGTTACTCTCGGGGTTATTTTACGGATGAGCAGTTCTTC.

The chain is built from TRBV28 and TRBJ1-6; TRBD1 matches at 8 bases. CDR3 length: 15 residues. V lost 3 bases and J lost 9; bases outside the gene matches: 7. CDR1 and CDR2 (germline): MDHEN, SYDVKM. In DNA form, the CDR3 reads TGTGCCAGCAGTTTCCCAGACAGGGGAGGTTCACCCCTCCACTTT. Amino acid sequence: CASSFPDRGGSPLHF.

The CDR3 is CAITPSGNTGELFF. As DNA, the CDR3 is TGTGCCATCACCCCATCAGGGAACACCGGGGAGCTGTTTTTT. The rearrangement joins TRBV10-3 to TRBJ2-2; D call uncertain. The CDR3 has 14 residues. Trimming cost V 7 bases and J 1 base, with 10 bases left between them. CDR1 is ENHRY and CDR2 is SYGVKD in the germline V gene.

V and J are TRBV30 and TRBJ2-1, with unresolved D. V lost 1 base to trimming and J lost 0 bases, with 10 bases between them. The CDR3 loop spans 15 amino acids. From germline, CDR1 is GTSNPN and CDR2 SVGIG (reference sequence). The CDR3 reads CAWSAGSPSYNEQFF. DNA for the CDR3: TGTGCCTGGAGTGCTGGTAGCCCCTCCTACAATGAGCAGTTCTTC.

This chain joins TRBV19 and TRBJ2-5; TRBD1 matches 9 bases. TRBJ2-7 matches the DNA end more closely, so the J call is doubtful. The CDR3 consists of 16 residues. Germline V gene data show CDR1 as LNHDA and CDR2 as SQIVND (reference sequence). CDR3 DNA sequence: TGTGCCAGTAGTATAGTGGCTGGGACAGGGCCCTACGAGCAGTACTTC. It specifies CASSIVAGTGPYEQYF.

The V gene is TRBV5-1, the J gene TRBJ2-2, with D uncertain. V was shortened by 7 bases and J by 6 bases, with 16 bases between the two germline ends. The CDR3 sequence is 14 residues long. Germline CDR1 and CDR2: SGHRS and YFSETQ. The CDR3 here is CASSRSGDPGELFF. CDR3 sequence (DNA): TGCGCCAGCTCGCGGTCCGGAGATCCCGGGGAGCTGTTTTTT.

The chain has TRBV7-3 and TRBJ2-3, with D possibly matching TRBD1 (6 bases). Germline CDR1 SGHTA, CDR2 FQGTGA. The CDR3 is made up of 15 amino acids. Between the trimmed V and J ends, which lost 3 bases and 9 bases, there was a span of 19 bases. The CDR3 region is CASSLHGGGMWTQYF. The CDR3 DNA sequence: TGTGCCAGCAGCTTGCACGGTGGGGGCATGTGGACGCAGTATTTT. Filled out from reference TRBV7-3 and TRBJ2-3, the complete variable domain reads GAGVSQTPSNKVTEKGKYVELRCDPISGHTALYWYRQSLGQGPEFLIYFQGTGAADDSGLPNDRFFAVRPEGSVSTLKIQRTERGDSAVYLCASSLHGGGMWTQYFGPGTRLTVL.

The V gene is TRBV25-1, the J gene TRBJ2-7; D ambiguous. CDR1 MGHDK and CDR2 SYGVNS come from the germline V gene. The CDR3 covers 12 residues. Trimming cost V 3 bases and J 3 bases, with 6 bases left between them. The CDR3 sequence is CASSDWSYEQYF. The CDR3, as DNA: TGTGCCAGCAGTGATTGGAGCTACGAGCAGTACTTC.

The chain is built from TRBV11-3 and TRBJ2-1; no firm D call. The V end lost 1 base, the J end lost 9 bases, and 13 bases lay between the germline ends. Germline CDR1 reads SGHNT; CDR2 reads YENEEA. The CDR3 totals 14 residues. CDR3 sequence reads: CASSLGPASGEQFF. The DNA for the CDR3 is TGTGCCAGCAGCTTAGGGCCGGCGTCGGGTGAGCAGTTCTTC.

V gene TRBV27 combines with J gene TRBJ1-5; tentative D call: TRBD1 (5 bases). From germline, CDR1 is MNHEY and CDR2 SMNVEV (reference sequence). The CDR3 is 15 residues long. V gave up 5 bases and J gave up 0 bases, with 11 bases separating them. Here the CDR3 reads CASSQRTSSNQPQHF. CDR3 nucleotides: TGTGCCAGCAGTCAACGGACAAGTAGCAATCAGCCCCAGCATTTT.

The chain joins TRBV27 to TRBJ2-5; possible D gene TRBD1, 5 bases. With the DNA end fitting TRBJ2-7 better, the J assignment may be wrong. The CDR3 is 14 residues long. The germline gives CDR1 MNHEY, CDR2 SMNVEV (reference sequence). CDR3 bases: TGTGCCAGCAGTTTGTCCGTAGGGGCCTACGAGCAGTACTTC. Protein product: CASSLSVGAYEQYF.

This chain joins TRBV19 and TRBJ1-4; 7 nucleotides align to TRBD1. V gave up 6 bases and J gave up 5 bases; unmatched junction bases: 6. Germline CDR1 is LNHDA and CDR2 is SQIVND (reference sequence). The CDR3 is 14 residues long. The CDR3 coding sequence is TGTGCCAGTAGCCTACAGGGGAGGAATGAAAAACTGTTTTTT. Its translation: CASSLQGRNEKLFF.

Concerning this clone itself: At one boundary the junction diverges from the germline segment, which might be a read error. The chain recombines TRBV7-9 with TRBJ2-3; 9 bases map to TRBD2. Germline assignment: CDR1 SEHNR and CDR2 FQNEAQ (reference sequence). The CDR3 is made up of 16 amino acids. The CDR3 is CSSLLPAGGYTDTQYF. In nucleotides, the CDR3 is TGTTCCAGTTTACTCCCAGCGGGGGGCTACACAGATACGCAGTATTTT.

V and J are TRBV5-1 and TRBJ2-1, with a tentative D call TRBD2 (6 bases). Germline loops: CDR1 SGHRS, CDR2 YFSETQ. V dropped 4 bases and J dropped 1 base, with 12 bases sitting between them. This CDR3 has 15 residues. CDR3 residues: CASSPVGGSYNEQFF. DNA of the CDR3: TGCGCCAGCAGCCCGGTGGGGGGATCCTACAATGAGCAGTTCTTC.

To note about this clone: This same CDR3 is encoded by further DNA sequences in the sample. V is TRBV2 and J is TRBJ1-5, with 10 bases aligning to TRBD1. Germline values: CDR1 SNHLY, CDR2 FYNNEI. This CDR3 spans 13 amino acids. Unmatched junction bases numbered 2, after V lost 5 bases and J lost 7 bases. The DNA for the CDR3 is TGTGCCAGCAGTAGACAGGGGGCGCAGCCCCAGCATTTT. This translates into CASSRQGAQPQHF.

The chain employs TRBV19 and TRBJ1-2, with 8 bases identical to TRBD1. CDR3 size: 11 residues. Germline V CDR1 and CDR2: LNHDA, SQIVND (reference sequence). V shed 8 bases and J 4 bases; nucleotides not matched to a gene: 0. CDR3 DNA: TGTGCCAGTGACAGGGGCTATGGCTACACCTTC. Translating gives CASDRGYGYTF. Supplemented by reference TRBV19 and TRBJ1-2, the full variable domain reads DGGITQSPKYLFRKEGQNVTLSCEQNLNHDAMYWYRQDPGQGLRLIYYSQIVNDFQKGDIAEGYSVSREKKESFPLTVTSAQKNPTAFYLCASDRGYGYTFGSGTRLTVV.

A single count supports this clone. The chain is built from TRBV14 and TRBJ2-1; weak D call: TRBD1 (5 bases). This CDR3 comprises 13 residues. Germline assignment: CDR1 SGHDN and CDR2 FVKESK. V was trimmed by 1 base and J by 10 bases, leaving 11 bases between them. The CDR3 nucleotides are TGTGCCAGCAGCCAAGTGGTCAGGGCCGAGCAGTTCTTC. Encoded protein: CASSQVVRAEQFF.

The gene calls are TRBV19 and TRBJ1-2; D gene unclear. The CDR3 has 14 amino acids. In germline, CDR1 is LNHDA, CDR2 SQIVND (reference sequence). The V end was cut by 3 bases, the J end by 2 bases, with 10 bases between. The DNA of the CDR3 is TGTGCCAGTAGTATGGGCACCCAAAACTATGGCTACACCTTC. Protein: CASSMGTQNYGYTF.

The chain is built from TRBV6-6 and TRBJ2-3; D may be TRBD2 (5 bases). Trimming took off 0 bases at V and 4 bases at J, with 14 bases between the two ends. The CDR3 is 16 residues long. From germline, CDR1 is MNHNY and CDR2 SVGAGI (reference sequence). The CDR3 sequence: CASSYSPVVAPDTQYF. In DNA form, the CDR3 reads TGTGCCAGCAGTTACTCCCCTGTGGTAGCGCCAGATACGCAGTATTTT.

The gene calls are TRBV2 and TRBJ1-4; a possible D gene is TRBD1 (6 bases). This CDR3 has 13 amino acids. CDR1 and CDR2 from the germline V gene are SNHLY and FYNNEI. Deletions cut 8 bases from V and 5 bases from J, with 12 bases between. CDR3 sequence reads: CASSGQGNEKLFF. The CDR3 bases are TGTGCCAGCTCGGGCCAGGGGAATGAAAAACTGTTTTTT.

This rearrangement joins TRBV5-6 to TRBJ2-1; perhaps TRBD2 as D (7 bases). Trimming took off 2 bases at V and 6 bases at J, with 24 bases between the two ends. CDR3 length: 18 residues. The V gene's germline CDR1 is SGHDT and CDR2 YYEEEE. Written as DNA, the CDR3 is TGTGCCAGCAGCTTTGAGAACGGCGACGGGGGGCGGGGCAATGAGCAGTTCTTC. This encodes CASSFENGDGGRGNEQFF.